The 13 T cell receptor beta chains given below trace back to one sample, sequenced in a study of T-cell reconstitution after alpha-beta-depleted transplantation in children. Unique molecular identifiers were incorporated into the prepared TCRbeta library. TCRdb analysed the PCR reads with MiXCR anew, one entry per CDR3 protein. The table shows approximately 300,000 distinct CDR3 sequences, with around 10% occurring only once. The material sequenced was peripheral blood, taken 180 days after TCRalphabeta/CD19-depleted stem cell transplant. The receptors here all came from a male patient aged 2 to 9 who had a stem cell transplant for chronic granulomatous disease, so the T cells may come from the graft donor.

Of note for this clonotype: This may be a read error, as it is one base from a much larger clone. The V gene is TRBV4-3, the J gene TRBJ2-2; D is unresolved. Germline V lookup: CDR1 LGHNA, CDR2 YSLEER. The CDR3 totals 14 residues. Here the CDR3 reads CANSQAWGYGELFF. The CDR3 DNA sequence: TGCGCCAACAGCCAAGCTTGGGGATACGGGGAGCTGTTTTTT.

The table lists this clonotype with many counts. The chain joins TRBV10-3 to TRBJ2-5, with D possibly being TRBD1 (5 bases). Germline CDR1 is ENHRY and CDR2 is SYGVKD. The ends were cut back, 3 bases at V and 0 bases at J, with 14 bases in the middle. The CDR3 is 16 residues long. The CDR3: CAISDRTRVYQETQYF. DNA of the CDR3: TGTGCCATCAGTGACCGGACAAGGGTGTACCAAGAGACCCAGTACTTC.

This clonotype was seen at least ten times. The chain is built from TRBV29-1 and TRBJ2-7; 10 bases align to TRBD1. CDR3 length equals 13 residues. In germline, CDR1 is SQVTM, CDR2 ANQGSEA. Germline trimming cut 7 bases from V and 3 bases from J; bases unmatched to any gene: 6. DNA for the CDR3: TGCAGCGGCGACAGGGGGCCCTACTACGAGCAGTACTTC. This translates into CSGDRGPYYEQYF.

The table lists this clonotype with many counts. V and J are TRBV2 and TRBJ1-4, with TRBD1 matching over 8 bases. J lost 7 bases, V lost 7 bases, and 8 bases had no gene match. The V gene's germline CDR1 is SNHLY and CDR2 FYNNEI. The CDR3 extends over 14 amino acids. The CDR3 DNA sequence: TGTGCCAGCACCCTCGGGACAGGCTTTGAAAAACTGTTTTTT. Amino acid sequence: CASTLGTGFEKLFF.

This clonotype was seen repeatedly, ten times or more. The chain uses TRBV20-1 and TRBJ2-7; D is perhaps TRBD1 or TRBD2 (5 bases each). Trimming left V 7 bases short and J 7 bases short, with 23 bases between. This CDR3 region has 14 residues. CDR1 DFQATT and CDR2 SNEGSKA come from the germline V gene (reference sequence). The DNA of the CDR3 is TGCAGTGGCGTTTACCGGGACCCTCTTGGGGAGCAGTACTTC. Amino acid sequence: CSGVYRDPLGEQYF.

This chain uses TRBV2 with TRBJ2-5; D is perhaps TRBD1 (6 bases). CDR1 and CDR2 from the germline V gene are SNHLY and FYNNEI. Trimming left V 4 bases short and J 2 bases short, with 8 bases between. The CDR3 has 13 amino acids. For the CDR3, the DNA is TGTGCCAGCAGTGGGACAGCACAAGAGACCCAGTACTTC. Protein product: CASSGTAQETQYF.

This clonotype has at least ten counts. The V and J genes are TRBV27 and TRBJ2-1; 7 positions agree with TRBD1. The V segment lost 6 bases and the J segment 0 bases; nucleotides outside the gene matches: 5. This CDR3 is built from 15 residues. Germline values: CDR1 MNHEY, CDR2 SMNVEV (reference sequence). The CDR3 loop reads CASSRRDSSYNEQFF. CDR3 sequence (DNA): TGTGCCAGCAGCCGCCGGGACAGCTCCTACAATGAGCAGTTCTTC.

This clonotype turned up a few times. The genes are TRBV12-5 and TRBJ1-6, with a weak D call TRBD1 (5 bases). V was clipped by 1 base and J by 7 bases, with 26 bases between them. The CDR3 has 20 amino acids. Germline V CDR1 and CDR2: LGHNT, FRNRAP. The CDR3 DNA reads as TGTGCTAGTGGTTTGGCCCCTAAAGGGGTCGGACGACCCGGGAATTCACCCCTCCACTTT. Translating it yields CASGLAPKGVGRPGNSPLHF.

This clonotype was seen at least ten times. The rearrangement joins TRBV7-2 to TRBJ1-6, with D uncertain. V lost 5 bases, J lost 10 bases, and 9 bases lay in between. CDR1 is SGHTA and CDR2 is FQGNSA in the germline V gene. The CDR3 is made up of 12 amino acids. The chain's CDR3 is CASSTTKSPLHF. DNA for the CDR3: TGTGCCAGCAGCACAACCAAGTCACCCCTCCACTTT.

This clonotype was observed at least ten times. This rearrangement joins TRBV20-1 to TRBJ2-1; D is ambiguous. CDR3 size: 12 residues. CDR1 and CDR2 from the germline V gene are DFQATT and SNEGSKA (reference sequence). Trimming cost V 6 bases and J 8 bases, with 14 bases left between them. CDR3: CSARSAPDEQFF. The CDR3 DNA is TGCAGTGCGCGTTCTGCTCCTGATGAGCAGTTCTTC.

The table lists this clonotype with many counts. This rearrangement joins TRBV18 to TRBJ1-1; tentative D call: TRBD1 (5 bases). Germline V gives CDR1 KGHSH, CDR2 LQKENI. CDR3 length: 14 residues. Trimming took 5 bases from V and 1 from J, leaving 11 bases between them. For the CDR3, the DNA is TGTGCCAGCTCAACACAAACAGGGAACACTGAAGCTTTCTTT. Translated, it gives CASSTQTGNTEAFF.

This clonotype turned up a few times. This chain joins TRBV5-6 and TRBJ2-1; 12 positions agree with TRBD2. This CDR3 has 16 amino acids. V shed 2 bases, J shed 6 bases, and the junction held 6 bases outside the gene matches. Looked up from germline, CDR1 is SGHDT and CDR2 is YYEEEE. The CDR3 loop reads CASSFLAGGIGNEQFF. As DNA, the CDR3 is TGTGCCAGCAGCTTCCTAGCGGGAGGGATTGGCAATGAGCAGTTCTTC.

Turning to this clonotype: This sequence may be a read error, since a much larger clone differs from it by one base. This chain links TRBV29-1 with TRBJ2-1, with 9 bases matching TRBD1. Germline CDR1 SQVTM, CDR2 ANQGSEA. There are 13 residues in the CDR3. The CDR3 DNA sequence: TGCAGCGTGAGGACAGGGGTCTACAATGAGCAGTCCTTC. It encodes CSVRTGVYNEQSF.